Listed here are 5 T cell receptor beta chains from one sample, sequenced in a study of blood T cell repertoires in COVID-19. Only in-frame clones appear in the TCRdb table, and some are missing; sequencing was by immunoSEQ multiplex PCR. There are under 300,000 clones in the sample; approximately 79% occur only once, and 3% to 4% lies in the top ten. Material for sequencing was peripheral blood. The receptors derive from a woman in her thirties or forties with active or convalescent COVID-19.

The V gene is TRBV14, the J gene TRBJ1-1; a weak D match, TRBD1 (5 bases). There are 14 residues in the CDR3. The germline gives CDR1 SGHDN, CDR2 FVKESK. Between the trimmed V and J ends, which lost 1 base and 4 bases, there was a span of 10 bases. CDR3 nucleotides: TGTGCCAGCAGCCAAGGTTCGGGGGGCACTGAAGCTTTCTTT. Its protein is CASSQGSGGTEAFF.

The gene calls are TRBV7-9 and TRBJ2-7, with 7 bases that match TRBD2. This CDR3 is built from 13 residues. Germline CDR1 is SEHNR and CDR2 is FQNEAQ (reference sequence). V trimming: 5 bases; J trimming: 7 bases; junction bases outside the gene matches: 8. The CDR3 nucleotides are TGTGCCAGCAGCCGGGGGGACCTAGGGGAGCAGTACTTC. It specifies CASSRGDLGEQYF.

The CDR3 spells CASSAGWTVNTEAFF. The CDR3 nucleotides read TGTGCCAGCAGCGCCGGTTGGACAGTGAACACTGAAGCTTTCTTT. The chain uses TRBV7-2 and TRBJ1-1; weak D call: TRBD1 (6 bases). This CDR3 is 15 amino acids long. The ends were cut back, 5 bases at V and 0 bases at J, with 13 bases in the middle. Germline V gives CDR1 SGHTA, CDR2 FQGNSA.

The chain joins TRBV3-1 (or the pseudogene TRBV3-2) to TRBJ2-1, with D perhaps TRBD1 (8 bases). Per the germline V gene, CDR1 is LGHDT and CDR2 is YNNKEL (reference sequence). Trimming took 5 bases from V and 9 from J, leaving 20 bases between them. This CDR3 spans 15 amino acids. The CDR3 nucleotides are TGTGCCAGCAGCGAAACAGGGGGGGGGCCGATTGAGCAGTTCTTC. Translated, it gives CASSETGGGPIEQFF.

This chain connects TRBV5-6 to TRBJ1-1, with 10 nucleotides matching TRBD1. The CDR3 covers 13 residues. Germline V gene lookup returns CDR1 SGHDT and CDR2 YYEEEE. The junction had 4 bases not matched to a gene; V was cut back by 0 bases and J by 11 bases. CDR3 nucleotide sequence: TGTGCCAGCAGCTTGGGGGACAGGGGATCGGCTTTCTTT. The encoded protein is CASSLGDRGSAFF.